These 8 T cell receptor beta chains were all obtained from the same sample, sequenced in a study of CD8+ T cells in alopecia areata (dated by TCRdb to the late 2010s). What the time point label conveys for this sample: baseline before oral tofacitinib. Libraries were prepared through the immunoSEQ multiplex PCR assay. RNA was extracted from all samples and reverse transcribed into cDNA as template for TCR sequencing. TCRdb retrieved this table from immuneACCESS and kept in-frame rearrangements only. Not all clones are present; in checked studies, unresolved V genes account for under half, and no reason is known for the remainder. This sample comprises 140,000 to 150,000 clones, roughly 62% of them detected only once. 6.4% of the sample is taken by the ten largest. The sample was CD4+ T cells sorted from blood, taken at week 0. The source is a human donor with alopecia areata.

This clone was counted only a few times. The chain recombines TRBV18 with TRBJ2-4; D call uncertain. Germline CDR1 and CDR2: KGHSH and LQKENI. The CDR3 totals 11 residues. The V and J ends lost 4 bases and 8 bases respectively, with 6 bases between them. Here the CDR3 DNA reads TGTGCCAGCTCACGTGAAGACATTCAGTACTTC. This encodes CASSREDIQYF.

The chain has TRBV29-1 and TRBJ1-1, with D possibly being TRBD1 (5 bases). CDR1 and CDR2 from the germline V gene are SQVTM and ANQGSEA. V was pared by 5 bases and J by 0 bases, with 10 bases between. This CDR3 comprises 13 residues. DNA of the CDR3: TGCAGCGTTAGGGACCGATTGAACACTGAAGCTTTCTTT. Protein sequence: CSVRDRLNTEAFF. Full variable domain (rest looked up from reference TRBV29-1 and TRBJ1-1): SAVISQKPSRDICQRGTSLTIQCQVDSQVTMMFWYRQQPGQSLTLIATANQGSEATYESGFVIDKFPISRPNLTFSTLTVSNMSPEDSSIYLCSVRDRLNTEAFFGQGTRLTVV.

V usage is TRBV5-6 and J usage is TRBJ2-1; D possibly corresponds to TRBD1 (5 bases). This CDR3 contains 13 residues. CDR1 is SGHDT, CDR2 YYEEEE, per germline. Trimming cost V 5 bases and J 4 bases, with 10 bases left between them. CDR3: CASSLTVYNEQFF. CDR3 DNA sequence: TGTGCCAGCAGTTTGACAGTGTACAATGAGCAGTTCTTC. The full variable domain, with the rest looked up from reference TRBV5-6 and TRBJ2-1, is DAGVTQSPTHLIKTRGQQVTLRCSPKSGHDTVSWYQQALGQGPQFIFQYYEEEERQRGNFPDRFSGHQFPNYSSELNVNALLLGDSALYLCASSLTVYNEQFFGPGTRLTVL.

This rearrangement joins TRBV9 to TRBJ2-7; TRBD2 matches 9 bases. From germline, CDR1 is SGDLS and CDR2 YYNGEE. J lost 3 bases, V lost 4 bases, and 11 bases had no gene match. The CDR3 consists of 16 residues. CDR3 protein: CASSPHEAGGLYEQYF. The CDR3 coding sequence is TGTGCCAGCAGCCCCCATGAAGCGGGGGGACTCTACGAGCAGTACTTC.

The chain recombines TRBV29-1 with TRBJ2-7; 12 nucleotides align to TRBD2. Germline lookup yields CDR1 SQVTM and CDR2 ANQGSEA. CDR3 length equals 12 residues. The V and J ends lost 7 bases and 5 bases, in that order; junction bases with no gene match: 3. CDR3 sequence reads: CSASGGANEQYF. The CDR3 bases are TGCAGCGCTAGCGGGGGGGCCAACGAGCAGTACTTC.

CDR3 coding DNA: TGTGCCAGCAGATCAGAGGTAATCGGCGGGAATGAGCAGTTCTTC. Encoded protein: CASRSEVIGGNEQFF. The rearrangement joins TRBV6-1 to TRBJ2-1; a possible D gene is TRBD2 (5 bases). V gave up 6 bases and J gave up 7 bases, with 19 bases separating them. Looked up from germline, CDR1 is MNHNS and CDR2 is SASEGT. The CDR3 length is 15 residues.

The chain is built from TRBV4-1 and TRBJ2-1, with 8 bases matching TRBD1. With V trimmed by 1 base and J by 9 bases, 5 bases remained unmatched. This CDR3 is 14 amino acids long. CDR1 and CDR2 (germline): MGHRA, YSYEKL. CDR3 sequence (DNA): TGCGCCAGCAGCCAAGTATCAACAGGGGGTGAGCAGTTCTTC. The encoded protein is CASSQVSTGGEQFF.

The sample holds a few counts of this clone. This sequence joins TRBV9 and TRBJ1-6; TRBD1 is a possible D gene (6 bases). The CDR3 consists of 16 residues. CDR1 is SGDLS, CDR2 YYNGEE, per germline. The V end was cut by 0 bases, the J end by 5 bases, with 12 bases between. The CDR3 bases are TGTGCCAGCAGCGTAGGTCAGGACAGCAATAATTCACCCCTCCACTTT. Translated: CASSVGQDSNNSPLHF.